The clone carrying this T cell receptor beta chain was recorded at least ten times. This entry is derived from a study of T cells in Graves' hyperthyroidism and ophthalmopathy. TCR beta CDR3 sequences were amplified from RNA transcripts. The HTBI set primed first-round TCR CDR3 RT-PCR. TCRdb called the multiplex PCR reads again in MiXCR, with one record for every CDR3 protein. Here the sample spans a few hundred thousand distinct CDR3 sequences, under 25% being singletons. Germline CDR1 MNHEY, CDR2 SMNVEV (reference sequence). The CDR3 is made up of 14 amino acids. Trimming took off 0 bases at V and 7 bases at J, with 13 bases between the two ends.

Sequenced sample: blood. The chain employs TRBV27 and TRBJ2-7, with no clear D. The clonotype originates from a man between 18 and 35 years old with Graves' hyperthyroidism. CDR3 amino acids: CASSLSRQPGEQYF. The CDR3 nucleotides read TGTGCCAGCAGTTTATCTCGGCAGCCCGGGGAGCAGTACTTC.